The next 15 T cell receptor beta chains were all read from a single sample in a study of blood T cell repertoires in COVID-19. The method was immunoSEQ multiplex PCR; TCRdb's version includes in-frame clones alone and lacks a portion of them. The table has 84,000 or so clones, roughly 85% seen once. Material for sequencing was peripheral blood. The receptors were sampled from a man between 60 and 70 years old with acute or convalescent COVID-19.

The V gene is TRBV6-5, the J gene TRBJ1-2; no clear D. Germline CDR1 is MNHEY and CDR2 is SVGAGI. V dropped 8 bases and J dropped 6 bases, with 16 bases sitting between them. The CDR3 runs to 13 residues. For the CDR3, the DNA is TGTGCCAGCCTCGGGGAGGGTTGGGATGGCTACACCTTC. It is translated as CASLGEGWDGYTF.

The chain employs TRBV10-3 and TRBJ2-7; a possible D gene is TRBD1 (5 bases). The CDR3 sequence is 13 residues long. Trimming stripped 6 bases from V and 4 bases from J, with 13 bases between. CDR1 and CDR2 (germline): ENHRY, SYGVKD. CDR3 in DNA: TGTGCCATCAGCGAACAGGTCTTTTACGAGCAGTACTTC. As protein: CAISEQVFYEQYF.

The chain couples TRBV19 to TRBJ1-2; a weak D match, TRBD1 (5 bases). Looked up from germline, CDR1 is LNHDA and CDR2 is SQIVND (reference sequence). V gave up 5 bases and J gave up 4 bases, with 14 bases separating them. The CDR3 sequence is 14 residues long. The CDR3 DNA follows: TGTGCCAGTAGTTCTGGGGGGTTGAGCTATGGCTACACCTTC. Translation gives CASSSGGLSYGYTF.

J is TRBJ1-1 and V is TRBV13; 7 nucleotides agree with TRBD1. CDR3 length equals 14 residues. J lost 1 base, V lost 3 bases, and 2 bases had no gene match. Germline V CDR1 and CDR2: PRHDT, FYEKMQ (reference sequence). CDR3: CASSFDRENTEAFF. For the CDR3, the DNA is TGTGCCAGCAGCTTCGACAGGGAGAACACTGAAGCTTTCTTT.

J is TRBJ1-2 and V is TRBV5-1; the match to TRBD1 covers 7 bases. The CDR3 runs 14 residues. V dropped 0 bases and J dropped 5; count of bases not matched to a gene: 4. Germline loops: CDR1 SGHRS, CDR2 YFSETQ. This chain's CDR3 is CASSLGVTGYGYTF. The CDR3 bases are TGCGCCAGCAGCTTGGGTGTGACAGGGTATGGCTACACCTTC.

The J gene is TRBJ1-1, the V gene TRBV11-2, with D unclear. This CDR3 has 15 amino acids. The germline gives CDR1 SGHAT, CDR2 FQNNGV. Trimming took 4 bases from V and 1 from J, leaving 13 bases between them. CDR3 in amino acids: CASSSSVGSNTEAFF. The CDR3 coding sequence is TGTGCCAGCAGCTCTTCAGTCGGGTCGAACACTGAAGCTTTCTTT. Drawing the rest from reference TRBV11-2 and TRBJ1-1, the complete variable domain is EAGVAQSPRYKIIEKRQSVAFWCNPISGHATLYWYQQILGQGPKLLIQFQNNGVVDDSQLPKDRFSAERLKGVDSTLKIQPAKLEDSAVYLCASSSSVGSNTEAFFGQGTRLTVV.

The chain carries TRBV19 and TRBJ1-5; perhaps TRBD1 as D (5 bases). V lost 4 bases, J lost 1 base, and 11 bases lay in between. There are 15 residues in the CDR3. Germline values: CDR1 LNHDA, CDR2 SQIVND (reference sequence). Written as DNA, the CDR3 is TGTGCCAGTAGTAGGGAGGGACTAAGCAATCAGCCCCAGCATTTT. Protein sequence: CASSREGLSNQPQHF.

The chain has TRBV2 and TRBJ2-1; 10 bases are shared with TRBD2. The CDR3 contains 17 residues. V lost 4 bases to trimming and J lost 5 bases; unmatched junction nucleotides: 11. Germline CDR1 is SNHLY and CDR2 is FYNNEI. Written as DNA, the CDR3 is TGTGCCAGCAGTGGTAGCGGGGGGTCTCTGATCAACAATGAGCAGTTCTTC. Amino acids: CASSGSGGSLINNEQFF.

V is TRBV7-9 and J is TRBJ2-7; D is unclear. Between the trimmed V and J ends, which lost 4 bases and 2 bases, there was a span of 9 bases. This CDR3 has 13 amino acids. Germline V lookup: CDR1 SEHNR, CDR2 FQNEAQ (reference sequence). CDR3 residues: CASSSTVAYEQYF. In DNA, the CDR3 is TGTGCCAGCAGCTCTACAGTTGCCTACGAGCAGTACTTC. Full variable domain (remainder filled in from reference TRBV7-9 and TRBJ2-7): DTGVSQNPRHKITKRGQNVTFRCDPISEHNRLYWYRQTLGQGPEFLTYFQNEAQLEKSRLLSDRFSAERPKGSFSTLEIQRTEQGDSAMYLCASSSTVAYEQYFGPGTRLTVT.

CDR3: CASSVDRYNEQFF. In DNA, the CDR3 is TGTGCCAGCAGCGTGGACAGATACAATGAGCAGTTCTTC. The genes are TRBV9 and TRBJ2-1; weak D call: TRBD1 (6 bases). V was shortened by 2 bases and J by 4 bases, with 7 bases between the two germline ends. The CDR3 has 13 amino acids. Germline-derived CDR1 and CDR2 are SGDLS and YYNGEE.

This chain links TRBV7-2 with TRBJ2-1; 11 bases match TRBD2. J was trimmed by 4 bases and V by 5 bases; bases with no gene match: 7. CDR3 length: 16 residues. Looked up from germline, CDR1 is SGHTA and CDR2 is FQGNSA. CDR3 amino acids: CASSPLVAGGYNEQFF. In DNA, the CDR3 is TGTGCCAGCAGCCCTCTGGTAGCGGGGGGGTACAATGAGCAGTTCTTC.

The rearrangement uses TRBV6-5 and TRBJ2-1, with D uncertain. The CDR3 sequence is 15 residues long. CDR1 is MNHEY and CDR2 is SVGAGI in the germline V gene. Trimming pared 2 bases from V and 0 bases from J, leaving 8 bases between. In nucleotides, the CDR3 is TGTGCCAGCAGTTACGGTTCAGGCTCCTACAATGAGCAGTTCTTC. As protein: CASSYGSGSYNEQFF.

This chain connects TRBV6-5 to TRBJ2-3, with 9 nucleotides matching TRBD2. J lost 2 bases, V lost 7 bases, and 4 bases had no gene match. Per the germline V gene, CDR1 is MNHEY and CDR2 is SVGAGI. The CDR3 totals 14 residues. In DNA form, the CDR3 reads TGTGCCAGCATGAGCGGGGGGCCCACAGATACGCAGTATTTT. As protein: CASMSGGPTDTQYF.

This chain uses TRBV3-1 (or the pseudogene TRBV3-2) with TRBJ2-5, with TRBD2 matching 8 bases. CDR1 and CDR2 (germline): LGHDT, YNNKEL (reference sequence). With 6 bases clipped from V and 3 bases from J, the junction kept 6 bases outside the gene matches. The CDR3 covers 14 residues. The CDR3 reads CASRAGGGKETQYF. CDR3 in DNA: TGTGCCAGCAGGGCGGGGGGCGGTAAAGAGACCCAGTACTTC.

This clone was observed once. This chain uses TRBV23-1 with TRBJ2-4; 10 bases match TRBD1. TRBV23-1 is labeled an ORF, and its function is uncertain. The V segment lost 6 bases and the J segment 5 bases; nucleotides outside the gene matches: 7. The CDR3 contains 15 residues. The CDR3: CASSRDRGCENIQYF. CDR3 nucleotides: TGCGCCAGCAGCCGGGACAGGGGTTGCGAAAACATTCAGTACTTC.